The 23 T cell receptor beta chains given below trace back to one sample, sequenced in a study of CD8 T cell repertoires and HIV-1 epitope variants. Libraries were prepared by immunoSEQ multiplex PCR; TCRdb keeps only in-frame clonotypes and omits some of them. The table shows about 6,200 clones, with under 70% occurring only once. For these TCRs, the target antigens are not known. Sequencing used cultured CD8+ T cells derived from PBMCs. The receptors shown here come from a male donor with HIV.

The gene calls are TRBV5-1 and TRBJ1-6, with 10 bases aligning to TRBD1. The CDR3 has 16 residues. V was pared by 4 bases and J by 7 bases, with 8 bases of the junction left unmatched. CDR1 and CDR2 from the germline V gene are SGHRS and YFSETQ. CDR3 in amino acids: CASSAGQGNGNSPLHF. CDR3 DNA sequence: TGCGCCAGCAGCGCGGGACAGGGGAACGGGAATTCACCCCTCCACTTT. The full variable domain, its missing parts supplied by reference TRBV5-1 and TRBJ1-6, is KAGVTQTPRYLIKTRGQQVTLSCSPISGHRSVSWYQQTPGQGLQFLFEYFSETQRNKGNFPGRFSGRQFSNSRSEMNVSTLELGDSALYLCASSAGQGNGNSPLHFGNGTRLTVT.

The CDR3 DNA follows: TGTGCCAGCAGCGCGACAGGCCACGAGCAGTACTTC. This sequence encodes CASSATGHEQYF. This chain uses TRBV11-2 with TRBJ2-7; D is possibly TRBD1 (6 bases). Between the trimmed V and J ends, which lost 5 bases and 5 bases, there was a span of 10 bases. The CDR3 sequence is 12 residues long. Looked up from germline, CDR1 is SGHAT and CDR2 is FQNNGV. The variable domain in full, completed from reference TRBV11-2 and TRBJ2-7, reads EAGVAQSPRYKIIEKRQSVAFWCNPISGHATLYWYQQILGQGPKLLIQFQNNGVVDDSQLPKDRFSAERLKGVDSTLKIQPAKLEDSAVYLCASSATGHEQYFGPGTRLTVT.

Of note for this clone: Its ends do not fully match the called genes, so a read error is possible. The CDR3 loop is CASSWDSQRLNYEQYF. The CDR3, as DNA: TGCGCCAGCAGCTGGGACAGTCAGAGGTTGAATTACGAGCAGTACTTC. This rearrangement joins TRBV7-2 to TRBJ2-7, with 7 bases that match TRBD1. Germline CDR1 is SGHTA and CDR2 is FQGNSA. The CDR3 loop spans 16 amino acids.

The chain recombines TRBV6-1 with TRBJ2-6, with D possibly being TRBD1 (5 bases). Germline loops: CDR1 MNHNS, CDR2 SASEGT. The CDR3 consists of 15 residues. V was shortened by 11 bases and J by 0 bases, with 14 bases between the two germline ends. CDR3 nucleotides: TGTGCCTCCCGTCTAGGGGACTCTGGGGCCAACGTCCTGACTTTC. Its protein is CASRLGDSGANVLTF.

The chain has TRBV18 and TRBJ2-3, with D unresolved. The length of the CDR3 is 15 residues. Trimming took 2 bases from V and 0 from J, leaving 9 bases between them. Germline CDR1 and CDR2: KGHSH and LQKENI. The DNA for the CDR3 is TGTGCCAGCTCACCAAGGGATAGAAGCACAGATACGCAGTATTTT. Encoded protein: CASSPRDRSTDTQYF.

The chain combines TRBV4-3 with TRBJ2-7; D is unclear. Germline assignment: CDR1 LGHNA and CDR2 YSLEER. V lost 0 bases and J 3 bases, leaving 3 bases between the germline ends. The CDR3 is 12 amino acids. CDR3: CASSQDRYEQYF. CDR3 coding DNA: TGCGCCAGCAGCCAAGATCGCTACGAGCAGTACTTC.

This rearrangement joins TRBV7-7 to TRBJ2-7, with 13 bases aligning to TRBD2. The CDR3 extends over 15 amino acids. V shed 5 bases and J 4 bases; nucleotides not matched to a gene: 5. Germline loops: CDR1 SSHAT, CDR2 FNYEAQ (reference sequence). This CDR3 is CASSPGLAGTYEQYF. CDR3 bases: TGTGCCAGCAGCCCGGGACTAGCGGGGACGTACGAGCAGTACTTC.

The chain employs TRBV16 and TRBJ2-7; D not resolved. Deletions cut 4 bases from V and 0 bases from J, with 13 bases between. The CDR3 totals 15 residues. CDR1 and CDR2 from the germline V gene are KGHSY and FQNENV. The CDR3 reads CASSPMRGSSYEQYF. The CDR3 DNA reads TGTGCCAGCAGCCCCATGCGAGGTTCCTCCTACGAGCAGTACTTC.

The rearrangement uses TRBV5-4 and TRBJ2-5, with TRBD1 matching 7 bases. The CDR3 sequence is 16 residues long. V trimming: 0 bases; J trimming: 4 bases; junction bases outside the gene matches: 9. Germline CDR1 is SGHNT and CDR2 is YYREEE (reference sequence). The CDR3: CASSLGATGWVETQYF. The CDR3 DNA sequence: TGTGCCAGCAGCTTGGGGGCGACAGGGTGGGTAGAGACCCAGTACTTC.

This clone was seen a few times. The V call is TRBV19, the J call TRBJ2-7, with D hard to call. Looked up from germline, CDR1 is LNHDA and CDR2 is SQIVND (reference sequence). The CDR3 is 13 residues long. Trimming removed 5 bases at V and 2 bases at J, with 10 bases between. Here the CDR3 reads CASSARPAYEQYF. The CDR3, as DNA: TGTGCCAGTAGTGCGAGGCCCGCCTACGAGCAGTACTTC.

Written as DNA, the CDR3 is TGTGCCAGCAGGACAGGGGGCGGCGAAAAACTGTTTTTT. It translates to CASRTGGGEKLFF. The V and J genes are TRBV13 and TRBJ1-4; 10 nucleotides match TRBD1. From germline, CDR1 is PRHDT and CDR2 FYEKMQ (reference sequence). This CDR3 contains 13 residues. V dropped 6 bases and J dropped 8; count of bases not matched to a gene: 3.

The rearrangement joins TRBV5-4 to TRBJ1-2; 10 nucleotides agree with TRBD1. V shed 4 bases, J shed 5 bases, and the junction held 8 bases outside the gene matches. This CDR3 spans 15 amino acids. Germline-derived CDR1 and CDR2 are SGHNT and YYREEE (reference sequence). The CDR3 region has the DNA TGTGCCAGCAGCCTAGCTGGGGACAGGGGATATGGCTACACCTTC. This sequence encodes CASSLAGDRGYGYTF.

CDR3 amino acids: CASRTTDTQYF. CDR3 in DNA: TGCGCCAGCCGAACTACAGATACGCAGTATTTT. The rearrangement uses TRBV5-1 and TRBJ2-3; D is unclear. Trimming pared 7 bases from V and 3 bases from J, leaving 6 bases between. The germline V gene has CDR1 SGHRS and CDR2 YFSETQ. The CDR3 covers 11 residues.

This clone turned up a few times. The V gene is TRBV6-5, the J gene TRBJ2-7; D is ambiguous. This CDR3 contains 13 residues. Germline CDR1 MNHEY, CDR2 SVGAGI. The V end lost 0 bases, the J end lost 3 bases, and 6 bases lay between the germline ends. The CDR3 spells CASSYSILYEQYF. The CDR3 DNA is TGTGCCAGCAGTTACTCGATCCTCTACGAGCAGTACTTC.

J is TRBJ2-1 and V is TRBV21-1; the table gives TRBD1 as D, unverified against the DNA. TRBV21-1 is recorded as a pseudogene. This CDR3 contains 16 residues. The CDR3 loop reads CASSKGLRDSYNEQFF. Written as DNA, the CDR3 is TGTGCCAGCAGCAAAGGTCTAAGGGACAGCTACAATGAGCAGTTCTTC.

The chain recombines TRBV5-5 with TRBJ2-3, with D unclear. Per the germline V gene, CDR1 is SGHKS and CDR2 is YYEKEE (reference sequence). This CDR3 comprises 14 residues. Deletions cut 6 bases from V and 1 base from J, with 12 bases between. CDR3 in DNA: TGTGCCAGCAACCGTCTTCTTGGCACAGATACGCAGTATTTT. It is translated as CASNRLLGTDTQYF.

The chain carries TRBV5-4 and TRBJ2-1; tentatively, D is TRBD1 (5 bases). This CDR3 is 13 amino acids long. V gave up 1 base and J gave up 10 bases, with 12 bases separating them. CDR1 and CDR2 from the germline V gene are SGHNT and YYREEE (reference sequence). As DNA, the CDR3 is TGTGCCAGCAGCTTGTCGCAGGGCAGCGAGCAGTTCTTC. It is translated as CASSLSQGSEQFF.

The chain employs TRBV11-3 and TRBJ2-7, with a weak D call TRBD1 (5 bases). CDR3 length: 13 residues. Trimming cost V 4 bases and J 5 bases, with 12 bases left between them. In germline, CDR1 is SGHNT, CDR2 YENEEA. CDR3 bases: TGTGCCAGCAGCTGGGGAAGGGGCGACGAGCAGTACTTC. Protein product: CASSWGRGDEQYF.

This clone was counted only a few times. The rearrangement uses TRBV7-9 and TRBJ2-7; D may be TRBD2 (6 bases). The germline gives CDR1 SEHNR, CDR2 FQNEAQ (reference sequence). The CDR3 runs to 14 residues. V was shortened by 5 bases and J by 7 bases, with 18 bases between the two germline ends. The CDR3 sequence: CASSQAGDTLEQYF. CDR3 sequence (DNA): TGTGCCAGCAGCCAAGCGGGCGACACCCTGGAGCAGTACTTC.

V gene TRBV19 combines with J gene TRBJ2-7; D unresolved. Germline CDR1 reads LNHDA; CDR2 reads SQIVND (reference sequence). Trimming removed 4 bases from V and 4 bases from J, with 11 bases in between. CDR3 length equals 13 residues. The CDR3 sequence: CASSTGLKYEQYF. CDR3 DNA sequence: TGTGCCAGTAGTACGGGTCTTAAGTACGAGCAGTACTTC.

The chain employs TRBV5-4 and TRBJ1-1; D call uncertain. The CDR3 spans 13 residues. Deletions cut 0 bases from V and 1 base from J, with 4 bases between. The germline gives CDR1 SGHNT, CDR2 YYREEE (reference sequence). The CDR3 nucleotides are TGTGCCAGCAGCTTGGGGGGGAACACTGAAGCTTTCTTT. Residues: CASSLGGNTEAFF.

The chain has TRBV27 and TRBJ2-1, with a weak D call TRBD2 (5 bases). This CDR3 spans 16 amino acids. Per germline, CDR1 MNHEY and CDR2 SMNVEV (reference sequence). Trimming removed 2 bases from V and 0 bases from J, with 11 bases in between. The CDR3 reads CASSLSGSSSYNEQFF. The CDR3, as DNA: TGTGCCAGCAGTTTAAGCGGATCGAGCTCCTACAATGAGCAGTTCTTC.

V gene TRBV5-1 combines with J gene TRBJ1-2; no reliable D call. The V end lost 4 bases, the J end lost 3 bases, and 16 bases lay between the germline ends. Germline CDR1 SGHRS, CDR2 YFSETQ. The length of the CDR3 is 15 residues. In DNA, the CDR3 is TGCGCCAGCAGCCCAAACCATCCCGGGGACTATGGCTACACCTTC. It codes for CASSPNHPGDYGYTF.